This T cell receptor (beta chain) was obtained from a study of T cell changes during pregnancy in multiple sclerosis. The CDR3 loop spans 18 amino acids. V was pared by 5 bases and J by 6 bases, with 18 bases of the junction left unmatched. The germline CDR1 and CDR2 sequences are LGHNT and FRNRAP. Only in-frame clones appear in the TCRdb table, and some are missing; sequencing was by immunoSEQ multiplex PCR. This table holds roughly 90,000 clones, 91% found once. The material was peripheral blood, obtained before pregnancy. The clonotype was recovered from a female donor with multiple sclerosis, enrolled in a pregnancy study. The chain couples TRBV12-5 to TRBJ2-3; the match to TRBD1 covers 9 bases. This CDR3 is CASGRSPGTGPPLDTQYF. In DNA, the CDR3 is TGTGCTAGTGGTCGATCCCCCGGGACAGGGCCTCCTCTGGATACGCAGTATTTT.